The subject of this entry is one T cell receptor beta chain. Assay: immunoSEQ multiplex PCR; the TCRdb copy retains only in-frame clones and omits some. The data show over 100,000 clones, around 92% seen once. The data were obtained in a study of control samples from healthy donors and cancer patients. Sequencing input: blood. The receptor was derived from a woman between 45 and 60 years old in good health.

CDR3 in DNA: TGTGCCTGGAGTTCTGGAAACACCATATATTTT. Its translation: CAWSSGNTIYF. V and J are TRBV30 and TRBJ1-3; no firm D call. The V gene lost 2 bases and the J gene lost 1 base, with 0 bases spanning the gap. In germline, CDR1 is GTSNPN, CDR2 SVGIG (reference sequence). The CDR3 runs 11 residues.